These 25 T cell receptor beta chains share one sample of origin, sequenced in a study of patients with pleural tuberculosis. TCRdb re-called the reads with MiXCR, one entry per CDR3 protein. The sample lists approximately 50,000 distinct CDR3 sequences; 6% to 8% were seen once. Receptors were obtained from a human donor with pleural tuberculosis.

This clonotype has at least ten counts. The gene calls are TRBV11-2 and TRBJ2-5; no clear D gene. This CDR3 has 14 residues. CDR1 is SGHAT, CDR2 FQNNGV, per germline. V lost 2 bases and J 5 bases, leaving 12 bases between the germline ends. This CDR3 is CASSLFSSGETQYF. The CDR3, as DNA: TGTGCCAGCAGCTTATTCTCTTCTGGGGAGACCCAGTACTTC.

This clonotype was counted ten times or more. This rearrangement joins TRBV14 to TRBJ2-5, with TRBD2 identical over 7 bases. Germline assignment: CDR1 SGHDN and CDR2 FVKESK. V lost 5 bases to trimming and J lost 1 base; unmatched junction nucleotides: 4. The CDR3 runs to 14 residues. DNA for the CDR3: TGTGCCAGCAGCTCGACTAGCATCCAAGAGACCCAGTACTTC. Protein product: CASSSTSIQETQYF. The complete variable domain, with remaining parts taken from reference TRBV14 and TRBJ2-5, reads EAGVTQFPSHSVIEKGQTVTLRCDPISGHDNLYWYRRVMGKEIKFLLHFVKESKQDESGMPNNRFLAERTGGTYSTLKVQPAELEDSGVYFCASSSTSIQETQYFGPGTRLLVL.

This clonotype appeared a few times. The rearrangement joins TRBV10-3 to TRBJ2-1; D call uncertain. Trimming pared 6 bases from V and 0 bases from J, leaving 6 bases between. This CDR3 is built from 13 residues. From germline, CDR1 is ENHRY and CDR2 SYGVKD. CDR3 region: CAISPDSYNEQFF. CDR3 in DNA: TGTGCCATCAGCCCCGACTCCTACAATGAGCAGTTCTTC.

The CDR3 protein is CASRAGTGVGGTEAFF. The CDR3 nucleotides are TGTGCCAGCAGGGCCGGGACAGGGGTCGGCGGCACTGAAGCTTTCTTT. The rearrangement uses TRBV12-3 or TRBV12-4 and TRBJ1-1, with 10 bases lining up with TRBD1. V shed 6 bases and J 4 bases; nucleotides not matched to a gene: 11. The CDR3 is 16 amino acids.

This clonotype came up many times. The CDR3 nucleotides read TGTGCCAGCAGCAAATACGGTTCTAGCACAGATACGCAGTATTTT. It specifies CASSKYGSSTDTQYF. V is TRBV12-3 or TRBV12-4 and J is TRBJ2-3, with D unclear. This CDR3 has 15 residues. Trimming cost V 6 bases and J 0 bases, with 13 bases left between them.

This clonotype occurred many times. The chain combines TRBV11-2 with TRBJ2-1; a weak D match, TRBD2 (5 bases). Trimming took 5 bases from V and 4 from J, leaving 12 bases between them. Germline V gene sequence: CDR1 SGHAT, CDR2 FQNNGV. The CDR3 has 14 residues. CDR3 loop: CASSGKAGYNEQFF. In DNA, the CDR3 is TGTGCCAGCAGCGGAAAGGCGGGTTACAATGAGCAGTTCTTC.

This clonotype has just a few counts. A much larger clone differs by one base, so this may be a read error. The V gene is TRBV27, the J gene TRBJ1-6, with no clear D. The CDR3 is 12 amino acids. CDR1 and CDR2 from the germline V gene are MNHEY and SMNVEV (reference sequence). Written as DNA, the CDR3 is TGTGCCGGCAGACAACCATGGGAACCCCTCCACTTT. It yields the protein CAGRQPWEPLHF.

The J gene is TRBJ1-2, the V gene TRBV19; possibly TRBD1 for D (5 bases). The CDR3 contains 14 residues. Trimming pared 3 bases from V and 8 bases from J, leaving 16 bases between. CDR1 is LNHDA and CDR2 is SQIVND in the germline V gene (reference sequence). The CDR3 loop is CASSIGGQGDGYTF. The CDR3 DNA reads as TGTGCCAGTAGTATCGGTGGGCAGGGAGACGGCTACACCTTC.

Many counts were recorded for this clonotype. CDR3: CASSQDGTGDSGNTIYF. CDR3 DNA sequence: TGCGCCAGCAGCCAAGATGGCACAGGGGACTCTGGAAACACCATATATTTT. The chain couples TRBV4-1 to TRBJ1-3, with 7 bases matching TRBD1. Looked up from germline, CDR1 is MGHRA and CDR2 is YSYEKL. The CDR3 has 17 amino acids. V was pared by 0 bases and J by 0 bases, with 5 bases of the junction left unmatched.

Details on this clonotype: This may stem from a read error, because a much larger clone lies one nucleotide away. The chain carries TRBV2 and TRBJ1-1; the D gene is possibly TRBD1 (6 bases). Looked up from germline, CDR1 is SNHLY and CDR2 is FYNNEI. This CDR3 region has 13 residues. The CDR3 loop reads CASRDNLNTEALF. The CDR3 DNA follows: TGTGCCAGCCGGGACAACCTGAACACTGAAGCTCTCTTT.

This clonotype was recorded at least ten times. The chain has TRBV11-2 and TRBJ2-1, with D hard to call. The CDR3 has 16 amino acids. In germline, CDR1 is SGHAT, CDR2 FQNNGV. Trimming took off 0 bases at V and 3 bases at J, with 12 bases between the two ends. The CDR3 spells CASSLDNRTYYNEQFF. In DNA, the CDR3 is TGTGCCAGCAGCTTAGATAACAGAACATACTACAATGAGCAGTTCTTC.

This clonotype has ten or more counts. The J gene is TRBJ2-5, the V gene TRBV29-1, with no clear D. Germline CDR1 SQVTM, CDR2 ANQGSEA. The CDR3 consists of 10 residues. Trimming removed 5 bases at V and 4 bases at J, with 5 bases between. The CDR3 nucleotides are TGCAGCGTTAAGGGAGAGACCCAGTACTTC. This translates into CSVKGETQYF.

Many counts were recorded for this clonotype. The gene calls are TRBV11-1 and TRBJ2-1; D call uncertain. Germline CDR1 is SGHAT and CDR2 is FQDESV (reference sequence). The length of the CDR3 is 12 residues. Deletions cut 2 bases from V and 4 bases from J, with 3 bases between. In nucleotides, the CDR3 is TGTGCCAGCAGCTTACATTACAATGAGCAGTTCTTC. Protein product: CASSLHYNEQFF.

This clonotype came up many times. The rearrangement joins TRBV11-1 to TRBJ2-7; no firm D call. CDR3 length: 12 amino acids. V shed 2 bases and J shed 5 bases, with 7 bases lying between them. CDR1 and CDR2 from the germline V gene are SGHAT and FQDESV (reference sequence). The CDR3 protein is CASSLLGDEQYV. The CDR3 DNA sequence: TGTGCCAGCAGCTTATTGGGCGACGAGCAGTACGTC.

There are many counts of this clonotype. J is TRBJ1-4 and V is TRBV6-1, with 8 bases aligning to TRBD1. The CDR3 spans 13 residues. Losses at the gene ends were 4 bases for V and 8 bases for J; bases not matched to a gene: 3. The V gene's germline CDR1 is MNHNS and CDR2 SASEGT. CDR3: CASSGTGGEKLFF. In DNA form, the CDR3 reads TGTGCCAGCAGTGGTACAGGGGGAGAAAAACTGTTTTTT.

This clonotype occurred many times. J is TRBJ2-3 and V is TRBV4-3; tentative D call: TRBD2 (6 bases). The germline CDR1 and CDR2 sequences are LGHNA and YSLEER. Trimming stripped 1 base from V and 5 bases from J, with 10 bases between. This CDR3 contains 14 residues. In DNA, the CDR3 is TGCGCCAGCAGCCAAGGCGGGATTGGAGATACGCAGTATTTT. It yields the protein CASSQGGIGDTQYF.

This clonotype has at least ten counts. V usage is TRBV20-1 and J usage is TRBJ2-7; tentatively, D is TRBD1 (5 bases). Germline V CDR1 and CDR2: DFQATT, SNEGSKA (reference sequence). The CDR3 loop spans 12 amino acids. Trimming cost V 6 bases and J 0 bases, with 9 bases left between them. The CDR3 bases are TGCAGTGCAGGGGAAGGCTCCTACGAGCAGTACTTC. It codes for CSAGEGSYEQYF.

This clonotype was seen more than once but under ten times. In DNA, the CDR3 is TGTGCCAGCAGCGTGAGACTAGACCATGAGCAGTTCTTC. Amino acids: CASSVRLDHEQFF. The V and J genes are TRBV7-8 and TRBJ2-1, with D tentatively TRBD2 (6 bases). From germline, CDR1 is SGHVS and CDR2 FQNEAQ. This CDR3 has 13 residues. V was pared by 5 bases and J by 8 bases, with 13 bases between.

Many counts were recorded for this clonotype. V is TRBV27 and J is TRBJ2-7; 7 bases are shared with TRBD1. From germline, CDR1 is MNHEY and CDR2 SMNVEV (reference sequence). Germline trimming cut 11 bases from V and 2 bases from J; bases unmatched to any gene: 9. This CDR3 comprises 13 residues. CDR3 DNA sequence: TGTGCCGCAACGGACAGGCAAACCTACGAGCAGTACTTC. Protein product: CAATDRQTYEQYF.

The CDR3 DNA reads TGTGCCAGCAGCTTAGCGGGACTAGCGGGAGGGTACAATGAGCAGTTCTTC. Protein: CASSLAGLAGGYNEQFF. This chain connects TRBV11-1 to TRBJ2-1; the match to TRBD2 covers 16 bases. Germline-derived CDR1 and CDR2 are SGHAT and FQDESV (reference sequence). J was trimmed by 4 bases and V by 0 bases; bases with no gene match: 0. This CDR3 spans 17 amino acids. The full variable domain, rest sourced from reference TRBV11-1 and TRBJ2-1, is EAEVAQSPRYKITEKSQAVAFWCDPISGHATLYWYRQILGQGPELLVQFQDESVVDDSQLPKDRFSAERLKGVDSTLKIQPAELGDSAMYLCASSLAGLAGGYNEQFFGPGTRLTVL.

In this sample, this clonotype turned up many times. V and J are TRBV18 and TRBJ1-2, with a weak D call TRBD1 (5 bases). V lost 5 bases and J lost 3, with 10 bases in between. The CDR3 has 13 amino acids. Germline V CDR1 and CDR2: KGHSH, LQKENI. CDR3 region: CASSAGTDYGYTF. The CDR3 DNA sequence: TGTGCCAGCTCAGCCGGGACGGACTATGGCTACACCTTC. Variable domain in full (rest from reference TRBV18 and TRBJ1-2): NAGVMQNPRHLVRRRGQEARLRCSPMKGHSHVYWYRQLPEEGLKFMVYLQKENIIDESGMPKERFSAEFPKEGPSILRIQQVVRGDSAAYFCASSAGTDYGYTFGSGTRLTVV.

This clonotype was found many times. This chain's CDR3 is CASSPGTSVANEKLFF. CDR3 nucleotides: TGTGCCAGCAGTCCTGGGACATCTGTGGCTAATGAAAAACTGTTTTTT. The J gene is TRBJ1-4, the V gene TRBV12-3 or TRBV12-4, with D perhaps matching TRBD1 (6 bases). The CDR3 has 16 amino acids. Trimming shortened V by 5 bases and J by 3 bases, and 16 bases separated the two germline ends.

In its sample, this clonotype was seen many times. The chain recombines TRBV6-1 with TRBJ2-5, with 8 bases fitting TRBD2. CDR3 length equals 13 residues. Unmatched junction bases numbered 3, after V lost 6 bases and J lost 3 bases. The V gene's germline CDR1 is MNHNS and CDR2 SASEGT. The CDR3 spells CASRATSEETQYF. DNA for the CDR3: TGTGCCAGCAGGGCGACTAGCGAAGAGACCCAGTACTTC.

There are many counts of this clonotype. The V and J genes are TRBV6-2 or TRBV6-3 and TRBJ2-5, with no clear D. The ends were cut back, 2 bases at V and 5 bases at J, with 12 bases in the middle. Germline V gene lookup returns CDR1 MNHEY and CDR2 SVGEGT. The CDR3 runs 14 residues. The CDR3, as DNA: TGTGCCAGCAGTTACAAACTATCCCAGGAGACCCAGTACTTC. Translating gives CASSYKLSQETQYF.

This clonotype was counted many times. At one of its ends the junction is not consistent with the germline gene, which may arise from a read error. The CDR3 loop is CSASPDRLTGFLF. In nucleotides, the CDR3 is TGCAGTGCTTCCCCGGACAGGCTGACGGGGTTTCTCTTT. The chain recombines TRBV20-1 with TRBJ1-1, with 7 bases aligning to TRBD1. Germline CDR1 DFQATT, CDR2 SNEGSKA (reference sequence). This CDR3 is 13 amino acids long.